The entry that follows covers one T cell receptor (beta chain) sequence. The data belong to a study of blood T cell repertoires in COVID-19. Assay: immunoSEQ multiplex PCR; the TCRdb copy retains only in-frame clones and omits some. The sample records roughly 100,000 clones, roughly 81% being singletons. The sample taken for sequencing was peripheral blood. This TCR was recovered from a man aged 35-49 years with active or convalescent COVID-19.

CDR3 residues: CASNARSVGNQPQHF. CDR3 coding DNA: TGTGCCAGCAACGCGAGGTCAGTCGGCAATCAGCCCCAGCATTTT. The chain carries TRBV2 and TRBJ1-5; D is uncertain. This CDR3 contains 15 residues. Per the germline V gene, CDR1 is SNHLY and CDR2 is FYNNEI. V shed 7 bases and J shed 2 bases, with 15 bases lying between them.